Reported below is one T cell receptor (beta chain). The CDR3 length is 13 residues. V lost 6 bases and J lost 3, with 10 bases in between. In germline, CDR1 is SEHNR, CDR2 FQNEAQ (reference sequence). Libraries were prepared by immunoSEQ multiplex PCR; TCRdb keeps only in-frame clonotypes and omits some of them. The data contain about 59,000 clones, approximately 94% of them seen just once; the ten biggest clones take up under 3%. This entry is derived from a study of T cell changes during pregnancy in multiple sclerosis. The TCR comes from a female donor with multiple sclerosis, enrolled in a pregnancy study. The starting material was CD8+ T cells from peripheral blood mononuclear cells, obtained after pregnancy. The J gene is TRBJ2-3, the V gene TRBV7-9, with D possibly TRBD1 on 5 matching bases. The CDR3 nucleotides read TGTGCCAGCAGATCCCGACAGACAGATACGCAGTATTTT. It encodes CASRSRQTDTQYF.